Following are 19 T cell receptor beta chains from one sample sequenced in a study of T-cell memory formation after mild COVID-19 (dated by TCRdb to about 2021). The method was 5' RACE. Sequenced using an Illumina NovaSeq 6000. The public reads were reprocessed in TCRdb via fastp at Q25 and MiXCR, keeping in-frame beta chains. Merged by CDR3 protein, the rows form single entries marked with the most common genes and DNA. In this sample the table shows some 100,000 distinct CDR3 sequences, approximately 10% of which occur a single time. Roughly 40% of the sample is taken by the ten largest. The sequencing input was PBMCs or a T cell subset sorted from them (not recorded which). These receptors came from a man younger than 35 who had mild COVID-19 (a few samples of this study predate the infection). The sample titles of this study are shuffled in the database, so cell type and time point are left out; the donor was told from shared clones.

This clonotype was seen at least ten times. The V and J genes are TRBV28 and TRBJ1-4; D possibly corresponds to TRBD1 (6 bases). The germline gives CDR1 MDHEN, CDR2 SYDVKM. Trimming left V 7 bases short and J 8 bases short, with 23 bases between. The CDR3 totals 16 residues. The CDR3 nucleotides read TGTGCCAGCAACCCCCAAGACACCCAGGGGTGGGAAAAACTGTTTTTT. It specifies CASNPQDTQGWEKLFF.

This clonotype has only a few counts. This chain links TRBV4-2 with TRBJ2-1; D ambiguous. CDR1 is LGHNA, CDR2 YNFKEQ, per germline. Trimming removed 1 base at V and 6 bases at J, with 7 bases between. CDR3 size: 13 residues. CDR3 nucleotide sequence: TGTGCCAGCAGCCAAGGGGCAGGCAATGAGCAGTTCTTC. Its protein is CASSQGAGNEQFF.

The V gene is TRBV20-1, the J gene TRBJ1-4; 8 bases match TRBD1. Germline-derived CDR1 and CDR2 are DFQATT and SNEGSKA (reference sequence). The CDR3 contains 15 residues. V shed 2 bases and J 3 bases; nucleotides not matched to a gene: 5. The CDR3 nucleotides read TGCAGTGCTAGAACAGGGGGAAGTGCTAATGAAAAACTGTTTTTT. This codes for CSARTGGSANEKLFF.

There are a few counts of this clonotype. The J gene is TRBJ2-2, the V gene TRBV6-4, with TRBD1 matching 7 bases. Germline V lookup: CDR1 MRHNA, CDR2 SNTAGT. With 5 bases clipped from V and 1 base from J, the junction kept 7 bases outside the gene matches. This CDR3 comprises 16 residues. The CDR3 here is CASSLAQGRNTGELFF. The CDR3 nucleotides read TGTGCCAGCAGTCTAGCACAGGGGCGGAACACCGGGGAGCTGTTTTTT.

This clonotype has only a few counts. The chain couples TRBV11-2 to TRBJ2-7, with 8 bases identical to TRBD2. Trimming cost V 4 bases and J 2 bases; bases outside gene matches: 7. Germline CDR1 and CDR2: SGHAT and FQNNGV. This CDR3 region has 15 residues. The chain's CDR3 is CASSYIAGRPYEQYF. The CDR3 DNA is TGTGCCAGCAGCTACATAGCGGGGCGCCCCTACGAGCAGTACTTC.

This clonotype was detected a few times. The chain recombines TRBV7-9 with TRBJ2-3; 13 bases line up with TRBD2. V shed 4 bases, J shed 0 bases, and the junction held 7 bases outside the gene matches. The CDR3 extends over 18 amino acids. The germline V gene has CDR1 SEHNR and CDR2 FQNEAQ (reference sequence). The CDR3 here is CASSSPGTSGVSTDTQYF. The DNA of the CDR3 is TGTGCCAGCAGCTCTCCCGGGACTAGCGGGGTTAGCACAGATACGCAGTATTTT.

The chain recombines TRBV4-1 with TRBJ2-1, with D possibly matching TRBD1 (6 bases). The germline V gene has CDR1 MGHRA and CDR2 YSYEKL. The V and J ends lost 0 bases and 8 bases respectively, with 14 bases between them. The CDR3 loop spans 15 amino acids. The CDR3 here is CASSQDLGRGHEQFF. DNA for the CDR3: TGCGCCAGCAGCCAAGACCTGGGCAGGGGACATGAGCAGTTCTTC.

V and J are TRBV5-1 and TRBJ2-5; maybe TRBD2 (6 bases). The germline V gene has CDR1 SGHRS and CDR2 YFSETQ. Trimming removed 7 bases from V and 4 bases from J, with 14 bases in between. The CDR3 is 13 amino acids. The CDR3 spells CASWGDIRETQYF. CDR3 bases: TGCGCCAGCTGGGGGGATATCAGAGAGACCCAGTACTTC.

There are many counts of this clonotype. V is TRBV25-1 and J is TRBJ2-7; D remains ambiguous. Germline assignment: CDR1 MGHDK and CDR2 SYGVNS. This CDR3 has 14 residues. V was trimmed by 4 bases and J by 1 base, leaving 11 bases between them. CDR3 nucleotides: TGTGCCAGCAGTGGCATTGGCCAGTCCTACGAGCAGTACTTC. Its translation is CASSGIGQSYEQYF.

The chain joins TRBV7-8 to TRBJ2-2; 13 bases are a match to TRBD2. Germline CDR1 reads SGHVS; CDR2 reads FQNEAQ. The CDR3 length is 18 residues. V was pared by 5 bases and J by 4 bases, with 10 bases of the junction left unmatched. CDR3 DNA: TGTGCCAGCAGCACCCGGACTAGCGGGGGCGCAATCACCGGGGAGCTGTTTTTT. Translation: CASSTRTSGGAITGELFF.

The chain carries TRBV7-9 and TRBJ1-2; D unclear. The germline gives CDR1 SEHNR, CDR2 FQNEAQ (reference sequence). V lost 1 base and J lost 4, with 10 bases in between. The CDR3 extends over 14 amino acids. The CDR3 sequence: CASSLGPVGYGYTF. As DNA, the CDR3 is TGTGCCAGCAGCTTAGGGCCAGTCGGCTATGGCTACACCTTC.

CDR3 DNA sequence: TGTGCCAGCAGCTTGGAGACAGGGATTTACTACGAGCAGTACGTC. It codes for CASSLETGIYYEQYV. This rearrangement joins TRBV5-5 to TRBJ2-7; 7 bases fit TRBD1. V lost 0 bases and J lost 3; bases outside the gene matches: 6. Germline V CDR1 and CDR2: SGHKS, YYEKEE (reference sequence). This CDR3 is built from 15 residues.

This clonotype has a handful of counts. The chain is built from TRBV5-1 and TRBJ2-7; the D is unclear. The germline V and J ends were trimmed by 4 bases and 2 bases, with 19 bases remaining between them. The CDR3 consists of 16 residues. CDR1 is SGHRS, CDR2 YFSETQ, per germline. Written as DNA, the CDR3 is TGCGCCAGCAGCCCCTATCGACCGCTAACTCCCTACGAGCAGTACTTC. It codes for CASSPYRPLTPYEQYF.

This clonotype was detected a few times. V is TRBV6-1 and J is TRBJ2-1, with 12 bases matching TRBD2. Trimming took 3 bases from V and 8 from J; bases not matched to a gene: 14. The CDR3 has 18 amino acids. The germline V gene has CDR1 MNHNS and CDR2 SASEGT. CDR3 coding DNA: TGTGCCAGCAGTGAGCCCCCTCCTCTAGCGGGGGGGGCTCATGAGCAGTTCTTC. Protein product: CASSEPPPLAGGAHEQFF.

This CDR3 reads CSVGGGFDTEAFF. CDR3 in DNA: TGCAGCGTGGGTGGGGGTTTTGACACTGAAGCTTTCTTT. This chain joins TRBV29-1 and TRBJ1-1; tentative D call: TRBD1 (5 bases). Trimming removed 6 bases from V and 3 bases from J, with 14 bases in between. Looked up from germline, CDR1 is SQVTM and CDR2 is ANQGSEA. This CDR3 has 13 residues.

The gene calls are TRBV7-8 and TRBJ1-4; no reliable D call. The CDR3 extends over 15 amino acids. The V and J ends lost 6 bases and 0 bases respectively, with 11 bases between them. The germline CDR1 and CDR2 sequences are SGHVS and FQNEAQ. In DNA form, the CDR3 reads TGTGCCAGCAGACAAACAGCCGCAACTAATGAAAAACTGTTTTTT. This sequence encodes CASRQTAATNEKLFF.

The V gene is TRBV6-5, the J gene TRBJ2-7; 11 nucleotides line up with TRBD1. Germline V gene sequence: CDR1 MNHEY, CDR2 SVGAGI. J was trimmed by 4 bases and V by 5 bases; bases with no gene match: 4. The CDR3 loop spans 14 amino acids. As DNA, the CDR3 is TGTGCCAGCAGTACCGGGACAGGGGGTTACGAGCAGTACTTC. Amino acids: CASSTGTGGYEQYF.

This clonotype was recorded a few times. The chain uses TRBV4-1 and TRBJ2-7; D may match TRBD1 or TRBD2 (5 bases each). CDR1 and CDR2 from the germline V gene are MGHRA and YSYEKL. Trimming left V 1 base short and J 7 bases short, with 17 bases between. The CDR3 runs 15 residues. DNA for the CDR3: TGCGCCAGCAGCCAAGGACCGGGGCCGGGCTATGAGCAGTACTTC. This translates into CASSQGPGPGYEQYF.

This clonotype came up a few times. The V call is TRBV11-2, the J call TRBJ2-5, with D unresolved. Looked up from germline, CDR1 is SGHAT and CDR2 is FQNNGV. V gave up 2 bases and J gave up 4 bases, with 11 bases separating them. This CDR3 spans 14 amino acids. CDR3 loop: CASSLIGGVETQYF. As DNA, the CDR3 is TGTGCCAGCAGCTTAATAGGCGGAGTAGAGACCCAGTACTTC.